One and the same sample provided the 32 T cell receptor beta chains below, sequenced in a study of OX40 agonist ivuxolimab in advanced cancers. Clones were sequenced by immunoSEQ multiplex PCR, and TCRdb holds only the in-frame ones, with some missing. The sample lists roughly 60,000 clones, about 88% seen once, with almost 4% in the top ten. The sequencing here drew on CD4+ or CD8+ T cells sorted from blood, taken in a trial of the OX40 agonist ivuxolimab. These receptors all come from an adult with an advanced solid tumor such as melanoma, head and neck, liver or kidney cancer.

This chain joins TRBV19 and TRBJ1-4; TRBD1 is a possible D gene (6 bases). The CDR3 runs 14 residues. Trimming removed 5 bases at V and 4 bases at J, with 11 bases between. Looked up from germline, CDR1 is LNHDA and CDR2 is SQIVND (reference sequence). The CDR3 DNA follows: TGTGCCAGTAGTCCGACAGGATTTAATGAAAAACTGTTTTTT. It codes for CASSPTGFNEKLFF.

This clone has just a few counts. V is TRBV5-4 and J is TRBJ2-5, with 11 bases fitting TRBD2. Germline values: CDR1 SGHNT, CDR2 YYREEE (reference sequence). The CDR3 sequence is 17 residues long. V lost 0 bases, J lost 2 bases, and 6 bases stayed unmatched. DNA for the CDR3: TGTGCCAGCAGCTTGGCCGGATTAGCGGGGGGGCAAGAGACCCAGTACTTC. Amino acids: CASSLAGLAGGQETQYF.

The CDR3 coding sequence is TGTGCCAGCAGCTTAGCGGCGAACACCGGGGAGCTGTTTTTT. Its translation is CASSLAANTGELFF. The J gene is TRBJ2-2, the V gene TRBV7-3, with D hard to call. CDR3 length equals 14 residues. V lost 2 bases to trimming and J lost 0 bases, with 4 bases between them. CDR1 and CDR2 (germline): SGHTA, FQGTGA.

The CDR3 DNA sequence: TGTGCCAGCAGTGAAAGGACAGGCTCCTATGGCTACACCTTC. This codes for CASSERTGSYGYTF. The chain combines TRBV6-1 with TRBJ1-2; 7 bases map to TRBD1. V trimming: 2 bases; J trimming: 4 bases; junction bases outside the gene matches: 4. Per the germline V gene, CDR1 is MNHNS and CDR2 is SASEGT. The CDR3 loop spans 14 amino acids.

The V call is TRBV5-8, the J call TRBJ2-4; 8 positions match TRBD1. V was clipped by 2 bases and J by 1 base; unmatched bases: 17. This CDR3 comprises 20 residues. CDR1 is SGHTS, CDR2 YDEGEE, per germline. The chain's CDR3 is CASSFDRTGQAFYAKNIQYF. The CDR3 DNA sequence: TGTGCCAGCAGCTTTGATAGGACAGGGCAAGCATTCTACGCCAAAAACATTCAGTACTTC. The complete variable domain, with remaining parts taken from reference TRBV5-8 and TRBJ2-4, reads EAGVTQSPTHLIKTRGQQATLRCSPISGHTSVYWYQQALGLGLQFLLWYDEGEERNRGNFPPRFSGRQFPNYSSELNVNALELEDSALYLCASSFDRTGQAFYAKNIQYFGAGTRLSVL.

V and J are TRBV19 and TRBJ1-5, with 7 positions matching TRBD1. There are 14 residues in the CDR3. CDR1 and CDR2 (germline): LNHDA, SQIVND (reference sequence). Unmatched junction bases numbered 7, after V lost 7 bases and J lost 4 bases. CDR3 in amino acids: CASKTGLGNQPQHF. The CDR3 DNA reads TGTGCCAGTAAGACAGGGTTGGGGAATCAGCCCCAGCATTTT.

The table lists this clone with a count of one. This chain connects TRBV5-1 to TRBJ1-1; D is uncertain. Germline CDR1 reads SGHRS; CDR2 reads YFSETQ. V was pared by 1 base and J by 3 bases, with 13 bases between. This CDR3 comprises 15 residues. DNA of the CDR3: TGCGCCAGCAGCTTGCAACAGCCCGGGGACACTGAAGCTTTCTTT. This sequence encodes CASSLQQPGDTEAFF.

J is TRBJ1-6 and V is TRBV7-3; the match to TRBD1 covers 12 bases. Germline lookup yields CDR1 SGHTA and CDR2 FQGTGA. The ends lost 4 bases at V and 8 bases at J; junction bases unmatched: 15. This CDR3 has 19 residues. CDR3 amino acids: CASSSSQGQGARRDSPLHF. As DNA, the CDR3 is TGTGCCAGCAGCTCCTCTCAGGGACAGGGGGCGCGTCGCGATTCACCCCTCCACTTT.

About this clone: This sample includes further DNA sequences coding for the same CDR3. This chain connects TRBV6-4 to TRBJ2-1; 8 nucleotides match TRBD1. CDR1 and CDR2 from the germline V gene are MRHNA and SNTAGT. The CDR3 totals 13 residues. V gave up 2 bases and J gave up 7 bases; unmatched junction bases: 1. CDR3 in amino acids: CASSDQGANEQFF. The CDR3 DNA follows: TGTGCCAGCAGTGACCAGGGGGCAAATGAGCAGTTCTTC.

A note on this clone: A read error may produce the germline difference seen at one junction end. Here the CDR3 reads CASSQEAGYGYTF. CDR3 in DNA: TGCGCCAGCAGCCAAGAGGCAGGGTATGGCTACACCTTC. This rearrangement joins TRBV5-4 to TRBJ1-2; D perhaps matches TRBD1 (5 bases). The CDR3 extends over 13 amino acids. CDR1 and CDR2 (germline): SGHNT, YYREEE (reference sequence).

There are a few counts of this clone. CDR3 in amino acids: CASSSGLNQPQHF. The CDR3 DNA follows: TGTGCCAGCAGCTCAGGGTTGAATCAGCCCCAGCATTTT. V usage is TRBV11-2 and J usage is TRBJ1-5, with TRBD1 as a possible D gene (5 bases). The germline V gene has CDR1 SGHAT and CDR2 FQNNGV. V was pared by 4 bases and J by 4 bases, with 8 bases between. CDR3 length: 13 residues. The full variable domain, completed using reference TRBV11-2 and TRBJ1-5, is EAGVAQSPRYKIIEKRQSVAFWCNPISGHATLYWYQQILGQGPKLLIQFQNNGVVDDSQLPKDRFSAERLKGVDSTLKIQPAKLEDSAVYLCASSSGLNQPQHFGDGTRLSIL.

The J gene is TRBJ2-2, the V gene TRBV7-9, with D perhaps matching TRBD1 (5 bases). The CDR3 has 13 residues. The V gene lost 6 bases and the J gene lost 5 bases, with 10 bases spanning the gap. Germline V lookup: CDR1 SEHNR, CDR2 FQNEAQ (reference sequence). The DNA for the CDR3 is TGTGCCAGCAGGGCCCAGGGTACCGGGGAGCTGTTTTTT. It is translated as CASRAQGTGELFF.

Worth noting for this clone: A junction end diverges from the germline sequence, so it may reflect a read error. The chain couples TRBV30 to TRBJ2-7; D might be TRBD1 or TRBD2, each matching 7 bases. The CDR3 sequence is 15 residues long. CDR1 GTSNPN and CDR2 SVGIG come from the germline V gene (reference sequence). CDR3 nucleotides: TGTGCCTGGAGTCCCACCTCCAGGGGGGGCTACGGGCAGTACTTC. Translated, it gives CAWSPTSRGGYGQYF.

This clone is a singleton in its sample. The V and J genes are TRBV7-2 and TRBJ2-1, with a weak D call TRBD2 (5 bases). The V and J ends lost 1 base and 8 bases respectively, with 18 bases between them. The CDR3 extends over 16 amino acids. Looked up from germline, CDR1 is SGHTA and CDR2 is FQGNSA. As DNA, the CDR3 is TGTGCCAGCAGCTTAGGCCGGTCAGCGGTACCCCATGAGCAGTTCTTC. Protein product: CASSLGRSAVPHEQFF.

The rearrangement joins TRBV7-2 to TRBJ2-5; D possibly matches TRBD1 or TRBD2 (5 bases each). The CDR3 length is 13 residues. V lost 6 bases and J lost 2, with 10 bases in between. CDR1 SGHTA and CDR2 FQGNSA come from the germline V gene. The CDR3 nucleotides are TGTGCCAGCAGTGGGGGTCGACAAGAGACCCAGTACTTC. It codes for CASSGGRQETQYF.

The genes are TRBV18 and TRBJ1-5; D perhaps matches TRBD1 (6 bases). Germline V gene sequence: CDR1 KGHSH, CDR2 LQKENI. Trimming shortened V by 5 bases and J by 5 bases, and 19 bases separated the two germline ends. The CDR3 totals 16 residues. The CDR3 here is CASSTMGRGRDQPQHF. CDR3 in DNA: TGTGCCAGCTCAACCATGGGCAGGGGCAGGGATCAGCCCCAGCATTTT.

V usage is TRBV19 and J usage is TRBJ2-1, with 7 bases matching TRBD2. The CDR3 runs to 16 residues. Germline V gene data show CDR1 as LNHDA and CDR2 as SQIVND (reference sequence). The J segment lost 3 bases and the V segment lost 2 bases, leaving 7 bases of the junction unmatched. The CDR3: CASSIMEWGGYNEQFF. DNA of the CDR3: TGTGCCAGTAGTATAATGGAGTGGGGGGGCTACAATGAGCAGTTCTTC.

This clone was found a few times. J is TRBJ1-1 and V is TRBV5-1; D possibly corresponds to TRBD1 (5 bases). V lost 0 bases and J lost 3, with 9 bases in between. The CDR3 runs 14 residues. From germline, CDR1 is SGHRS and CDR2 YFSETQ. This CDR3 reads CASSLVRDDTEAFF. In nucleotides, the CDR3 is TGCGCCAGCAGCTTGGTTCGGGACGACACTGAAGCTTTCTTT.

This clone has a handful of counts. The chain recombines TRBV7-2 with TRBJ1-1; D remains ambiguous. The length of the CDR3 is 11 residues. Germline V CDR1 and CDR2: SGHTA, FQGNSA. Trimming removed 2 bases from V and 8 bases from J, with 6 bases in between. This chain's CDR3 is CASSLYKEAFF. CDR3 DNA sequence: TGTGCCAGCAGCTTATATAAAGAAGCTTTCTTT.

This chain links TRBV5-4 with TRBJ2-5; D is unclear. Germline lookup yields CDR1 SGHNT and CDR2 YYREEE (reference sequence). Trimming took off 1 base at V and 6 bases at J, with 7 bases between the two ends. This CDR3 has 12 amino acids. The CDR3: CASSLLIQTQYF. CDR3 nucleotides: TGTGCCAGCAGCTTGCTAATCCAGACCCAGTACTTC.

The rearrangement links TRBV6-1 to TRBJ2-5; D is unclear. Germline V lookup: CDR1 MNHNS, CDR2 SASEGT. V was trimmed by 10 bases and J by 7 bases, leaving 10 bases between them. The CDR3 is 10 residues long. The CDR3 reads CATLIATQYF. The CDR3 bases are TGTGCCACCCTAATCGCGACCCAGTACTTC.

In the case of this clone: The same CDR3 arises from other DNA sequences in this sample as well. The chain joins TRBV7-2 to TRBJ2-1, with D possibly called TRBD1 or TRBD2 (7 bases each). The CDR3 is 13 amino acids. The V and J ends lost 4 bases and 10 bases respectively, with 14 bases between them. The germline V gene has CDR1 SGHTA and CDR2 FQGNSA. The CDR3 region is CASSSGGGREQFF. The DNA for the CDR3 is TGTGCCAGCAGCTCAGGGGGGGGCCGGGAGCAGTTCTTC. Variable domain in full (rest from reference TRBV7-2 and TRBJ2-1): GAGVSQSPSNKVTEKGKDVELRCDPISGHTALYWYRQSLGQGLEFLIYFQGNSAPDKSGLPSDRFSAERTGGSVSTLTIQRTQQEDSAVYLCASSSGGGREQFFGPGTRLTVL.

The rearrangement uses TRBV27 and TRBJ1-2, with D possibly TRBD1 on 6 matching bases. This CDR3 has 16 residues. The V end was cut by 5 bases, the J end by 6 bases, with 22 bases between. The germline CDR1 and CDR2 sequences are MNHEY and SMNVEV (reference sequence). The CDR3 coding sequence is TGTGCCAGCAGTCCCCCGGGGGGGGGCAGGGTCAATGGCTACACCTTC. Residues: CASSPPGGGRVNGYTF.

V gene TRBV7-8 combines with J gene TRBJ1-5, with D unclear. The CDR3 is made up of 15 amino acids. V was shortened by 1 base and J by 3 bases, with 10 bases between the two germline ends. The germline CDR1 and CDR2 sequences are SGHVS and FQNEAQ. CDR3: CASSLGPFNNQPQHF. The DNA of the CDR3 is TGTGCCAGCAGCTTAGGGCCCTTCAACAATCAGCCCCAGCATTTT.

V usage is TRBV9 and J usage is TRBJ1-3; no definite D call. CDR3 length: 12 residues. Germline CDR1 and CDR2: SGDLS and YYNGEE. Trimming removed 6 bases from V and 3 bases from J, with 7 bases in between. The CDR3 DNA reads TGTGCCAGCATGGGAGATGGAAACACCATATATTTT. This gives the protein CASMGDGNTIYF.

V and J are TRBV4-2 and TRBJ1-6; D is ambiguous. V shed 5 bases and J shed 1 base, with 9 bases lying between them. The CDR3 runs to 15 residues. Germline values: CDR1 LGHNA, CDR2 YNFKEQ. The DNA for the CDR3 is TGTGCCAGCAGCTTCGATGGGTCCTATAATTCACCCCTCCACTTT. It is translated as CASSFDGSYNSPLHF.

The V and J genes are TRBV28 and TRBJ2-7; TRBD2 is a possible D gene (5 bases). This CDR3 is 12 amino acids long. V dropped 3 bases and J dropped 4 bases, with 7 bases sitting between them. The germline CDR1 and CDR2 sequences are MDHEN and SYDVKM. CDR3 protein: CASSLREYEQYF. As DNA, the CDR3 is TGTGCCAGCAGTTTGAGGGAGTACGAGCAGTACTTC.

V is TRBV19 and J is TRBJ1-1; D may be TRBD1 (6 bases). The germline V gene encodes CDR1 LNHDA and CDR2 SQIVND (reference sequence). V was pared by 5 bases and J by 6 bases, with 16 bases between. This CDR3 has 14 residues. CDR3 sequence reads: CASSFHREEAEAFF. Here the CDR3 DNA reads TGTGCCAGTAGTTTCCACAGGGAGGAGGCTGAAGCTTTCTTT.

The CDR3 loop reads CASSLGHTNSPLHF. The CDR3 DNA follows: TGTGCCAGCAGCTTGGGACACACTAATTCACCCCTCCACTTT. This chain joins TRBV5-6 and TRBJ1-6; D is unclear. Trimming removed 0 bases at V and 6 bases at J, with 7 bases between. CDR1 and CDR2 from the germline V gene are SGHDT and YYEEEE. There are 14 residues in the CDR3. Together with reference TRBV5-6 and TRBJ1-6, the CDR3 gives the full variable domain: DAGVTQSPTHLIKTRGQQVTLRCSPKSGHDTVSWYQQALGQGPQFIFQYYEEEERQRGNFPDRFSGHQFPNYSSELNVNALLLGDSALYLCASSLGHTNSPLHFGNGTRLTVT.

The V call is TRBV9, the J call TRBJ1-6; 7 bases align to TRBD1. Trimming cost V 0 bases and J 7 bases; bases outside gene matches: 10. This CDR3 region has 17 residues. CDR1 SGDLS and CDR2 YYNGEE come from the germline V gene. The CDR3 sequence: CASSVAILQGPNSPLHF. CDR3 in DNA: TGTGCCAGCAGCGTAGCGATCCTACAGGGGCCAAATTCACCCCTCCACTTT.

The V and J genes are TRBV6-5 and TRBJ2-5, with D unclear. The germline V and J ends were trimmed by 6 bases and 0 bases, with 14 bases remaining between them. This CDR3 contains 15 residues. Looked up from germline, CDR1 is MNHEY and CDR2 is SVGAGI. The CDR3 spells CASSLRLGDQETQYF. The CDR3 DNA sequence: TGTGCCAGCAGCTTACGGCTCGGCGACCAAGAGACCCAGTACTTC.

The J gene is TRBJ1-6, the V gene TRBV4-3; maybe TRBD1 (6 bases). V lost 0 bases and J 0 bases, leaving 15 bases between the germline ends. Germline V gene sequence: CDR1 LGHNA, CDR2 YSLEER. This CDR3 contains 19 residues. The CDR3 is CASSQEVTGRISYNSPLHF. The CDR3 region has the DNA TGCGCCAGCAGCCAAGAGGTGACAGGCCGGATCTCCTATAATTCACCCCTCCACTTT.